These T cell receptor beta chains were read from a single sample in a study of cytomegalovirus exposure and HLA in healthy donors. The method was immunoSEQ multiplex PCR; TCRdb's version includes in-frame clones alone and lacks a portion of them. Among 100,000 to 150,000 clones listed, 80% to 90% were seen once. Source material: PBMCs. The receptors come from a young woman in good health and CMV-seronegative. The CDR3 runs from the conserved cysteine through the conserved F or W. A D gene is named only where the DNA matches it firmly. The size field is filled for only some rows; it gives once, few, many or a size class.

>NA|TRBV2|once|TRBJ1-1
TGTGCCAGCTGGAGGACAGCTACGAACACTGAAGCTTTCTTT
CASWRTATNTEAFF
>TRBD1|TRBV4-3|NA|TRBJ2-3
TGCGCCAGCAGCCAGGCCGGGACAGGGGCAGATACGCAGTATTTT
CASSQAGTGADTQYF
>TRBD1|TRBV11-2|NA|TRBJ1-3
TGTGCCAGCAGCTACGCCGGGACAGGAGGGGGAAACACCATATATTTT
CASSYAGTGGGNTIYF
>NA|TRBV5-4|NA|TRBJ1-2
TGTGCCAGCAGCTTAGACACAGGGTCTAACTATGGCTACACCTTC
CASSLDTGSNYGYTF
>TRBD2|TRBV6-1|NA|TRBJ2-3
TGTGCCAGCAGTGAAGCGGTGGCTAGCGGTGGGGATACGCAGTATTTT
CASSEAVASGGDTQYF
>TRBD1|TRBV2|NA|TRBJ1-6
TGTGCCAGCATTCCGGGACAGGGAAATTCACCCCTCCACTTT
CASIPGQGNSPLHF
>NA|TRBV4-2|NA|TRBJ1-6
TGTGCCAGCAGCCTACCCGAGGGTAGCAGGAATTCACCCCTCCACTTT
CASSLPEGSRNSPLHF
>NA|TRBV28|NA|TRBJ2-1
TGTGCCAGTCTAGCGCGGCCACCTTACAATGAGCAGTTCTTC
CASLARPPYNEQFF
>NA|TRBV6-5|NA|TRBJ2-7
TGTGCCAGCAGTTACGGCTACAGCGAGGGCTCCTACGAGCAGTACTTC
CASSYGYSEGSYEQYF
>TRBD1|TRBV5-1|NA|TRBJ2-3
TGCGCCAGCAGCTTAAGGGTCCTAGGGGGCTTACTCCCAGATACGCAGTATTTT
CASSLRVLGGLLPDTQYF
>NA|TRBV18|NA|TRBJ2-1
TGTGCCAGCTCATACCGCCCCGAGGGAGAGTACCCGGTATGGGAGCAGTTCTTC
CASSYRPEGEYPVWEQFF
>TRBD1|TRBV18|once|TRBJ1-6
TGTGCCAGCTCATTTAACGCACAGGGGGGCGCTTTCAATTCACCCCTCCACTTT
CASSFNAQGGAFNSPLHF
>NA|TRBV11-2|NA|TRBJ1-1
TGTGCCAGCAGCTCCCCATTCGGGGTGGTGGCTGAAGCTTTCTTT
CASSSPFGVVAEAFF
>NA|TRBV21-1|NA|TRBJ1-5
TGTGCCAGCAGCGCTCGGTATCAGGGTCTTTATAGCAATCAGCCCCAGCATTTT
CASSARYQGLYSNQPQHF
>NA|TRBV12-1|NA|TRBJ2-1
NA
CASSFATGSLAGFCYEQFF
>TRBD1|TRBV5-1|NA|TRBJ2-2
TGCGCCAGCAGCTTCAATTTTTGGGACAGGGGAAACACCGGGGAGCTGTTTTTT
CASSFNFWDRGNTGELFF
>TRBD1|TRBV28|NA|TRBJ2-7
TGTGCCAGCAGTGCCTTCCCGACAGGGGATAACGGGTACTTC
CASSAFPTGDNGYF
>TRBD1|TRBV12-5|NA|TRBJ1-2
TGTGCTAGTGGTTCAACACATACCACGACCGACAGGGGGCTTGGCTACACCTTC
CASGSTHTTTDRGLGYTF
>NA|TRBV5-6|NA|TRBJ2-1
TGTGCCAGCAGCTTGACAGACAATGAGCAGTTCTTC
CASSLTDNEQFF
>NA|TRBV29-1|NA|TRBJ1-1
TGCAGCGCAATAGACAGGCCGGAGACTGAAGCTTTCTTT
CSAIDRPETEAFF
>TRBD1|TRBV19|NA|TRBJ1-5
TGTGCCAGTAGTCCCAGGGGGGAGACTAGCAATCAGCCCCAGCATTTT
CASSPRGETSNQPQHF
>NA|TRBV6-1|few|TRBJ2-7
TGTGCCAGCAGTGAAACGAGTGCCTCCTACGAGCAGTACTTC
CASSETSASYEQYF
>TRBD1|TRBV6-5|NA|TRBJ2-1
TGTGCCAGCACGGGACAGGGGATGACCAATGAGCAGTTCTTC
CASTGQGMTNEQFF
>TRBD2|TRBV9|NA|TRBJ2-3
TGTGCCAGCAGCGTAGTCGGGGGACTAGACTGGGATACGCAGTATTTT
CASSVVGGLDWDTQYF
>TRBD1|TRBV13|NA|TRBJ1-2
TGTGCCAGCAGCTCTGGACAGGGGGGAGGCTACACCTTC
CASSSGQGGGYTF
>NA|TRBV7-9|NA|TRBJ2-1
TGTGCCAGCAACCCGGGAGTTAACTACAATGAGCAGTTCTTC
CASNPGVNYNEQFF
>TRBD1|TRBV11-2|NA|TRBJ2-7
TGTGCCAGCAGCTCCCGGGACAGGGGGCGACTCGAGCAGTACTTC
CASSSRDRGRLEQYF
>TRBD1|TRBV6-5|once|TRBJ2-7
TGTGCCAGCAGAAGCGACAGGGGGCCCTACGAGCAGTACTTC
CASRSDRGPYEQYF
>NA|TRBV11-2|NA|TRBJ2-2
TGTGCCAGCAGCTTAGGCCCGGGAGTGGAAACCGGGGAGCTGTTTTTT
CASSLGPGVETGELFF
>NA|TRBV6-4|NA|TRBJ1-2
TGTGCCAGCAGTGACTCCCGTGGCTACACCTTC
CASSDSRGYTF